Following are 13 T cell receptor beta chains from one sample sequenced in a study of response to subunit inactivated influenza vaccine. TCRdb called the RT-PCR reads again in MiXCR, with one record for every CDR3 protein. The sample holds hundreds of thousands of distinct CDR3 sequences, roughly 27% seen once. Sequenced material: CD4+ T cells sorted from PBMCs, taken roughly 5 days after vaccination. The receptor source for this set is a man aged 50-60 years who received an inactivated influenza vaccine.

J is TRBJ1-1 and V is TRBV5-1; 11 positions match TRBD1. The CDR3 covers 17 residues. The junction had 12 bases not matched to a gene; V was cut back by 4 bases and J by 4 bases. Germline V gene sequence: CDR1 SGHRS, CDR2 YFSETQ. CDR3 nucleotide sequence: TGCGCCAGCAGCACCCAGGACAGGGGGCGCCGGGGCACTGAAGCTTTCTTT. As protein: CASSTQDRGRRGTEAFF. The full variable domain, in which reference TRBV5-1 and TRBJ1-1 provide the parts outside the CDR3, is KAGVTQTPRYLIKTRGQQVTLSCSPISGHRSVSWYQQTPGQGLQFLFEYFSETQRNKGNFPGRFSGRQFSNSRSEMNVSTLELGDSALYLCASSTQDRGRRGTEAFFGQGTRLTVV.

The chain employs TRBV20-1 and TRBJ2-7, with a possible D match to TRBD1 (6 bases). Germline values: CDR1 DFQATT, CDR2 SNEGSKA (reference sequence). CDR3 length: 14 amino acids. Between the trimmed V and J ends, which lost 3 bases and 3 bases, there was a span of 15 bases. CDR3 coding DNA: TGCAGTGCTAGGGACTCGGGACACCTCTACGAGCAGTACTTC. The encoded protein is CSARDSGHLYEQYF.

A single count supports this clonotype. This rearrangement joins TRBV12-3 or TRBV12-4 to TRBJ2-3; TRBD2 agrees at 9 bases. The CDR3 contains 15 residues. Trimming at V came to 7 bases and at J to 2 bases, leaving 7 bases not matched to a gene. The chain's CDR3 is CASMITSGPTDTQYF. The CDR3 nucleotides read TGTGCCAGCATGATAACTAGCGGGCCCACAGATACGCAGTATTTT.

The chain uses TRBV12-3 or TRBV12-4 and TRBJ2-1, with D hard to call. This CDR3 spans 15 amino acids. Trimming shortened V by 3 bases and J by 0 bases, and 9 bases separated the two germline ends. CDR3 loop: CASSFRRSSYNEQFF. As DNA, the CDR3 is TGTGCCAGCAGTTTCCGCAGGAGCTCCTACAATGAGCAGTTCTTC.

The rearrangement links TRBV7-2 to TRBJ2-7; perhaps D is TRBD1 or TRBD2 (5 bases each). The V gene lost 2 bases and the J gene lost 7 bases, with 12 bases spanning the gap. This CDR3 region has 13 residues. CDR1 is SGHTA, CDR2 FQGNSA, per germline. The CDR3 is CASSLRVGPEQYF. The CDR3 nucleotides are TGTGCCAGCAGCTTACGAGTGGGACCGGAGCAGTACTTC.

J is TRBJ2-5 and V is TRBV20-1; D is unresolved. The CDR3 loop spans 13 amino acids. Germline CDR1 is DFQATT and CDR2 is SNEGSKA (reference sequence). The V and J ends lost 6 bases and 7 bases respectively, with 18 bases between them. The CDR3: CSAPGPSKVTQYF. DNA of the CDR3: TGCAGTGCCCCTGGACCCTCAAAGGTGACCCAGTACTTC.

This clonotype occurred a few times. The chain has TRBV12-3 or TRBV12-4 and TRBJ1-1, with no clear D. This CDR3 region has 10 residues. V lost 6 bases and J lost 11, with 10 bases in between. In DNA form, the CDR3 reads TGTGCCAGCAGCCTCCTAGATGCTTTCTTT. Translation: CASSLLDAFF.

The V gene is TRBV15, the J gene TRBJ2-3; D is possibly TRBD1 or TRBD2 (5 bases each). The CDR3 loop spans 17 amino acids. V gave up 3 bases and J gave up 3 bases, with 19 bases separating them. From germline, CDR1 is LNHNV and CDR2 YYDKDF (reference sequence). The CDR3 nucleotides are TGTGCCACCAGCAGGGTCGCCGGGACGACAAAGACAGATACGCAGTATTTT. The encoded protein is CATSRVAGTTKTDTQYF.

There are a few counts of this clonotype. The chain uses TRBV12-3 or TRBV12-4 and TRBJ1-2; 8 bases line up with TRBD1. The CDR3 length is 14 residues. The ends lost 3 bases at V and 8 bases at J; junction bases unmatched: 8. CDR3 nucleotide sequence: TGTGCCAGCAGTTTTCAGGGGGCCGGGGGAGGCTACACCTTC. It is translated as CASSFQGAGGGYTF.

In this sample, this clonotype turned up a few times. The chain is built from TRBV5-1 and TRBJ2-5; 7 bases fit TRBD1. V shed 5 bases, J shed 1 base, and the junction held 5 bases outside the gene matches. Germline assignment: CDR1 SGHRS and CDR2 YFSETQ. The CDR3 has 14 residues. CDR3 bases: TGCGCCAGCAGAAAGGGGACAGCCCAAGAGACCCAGTACTTC. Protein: CASRKGTAQETQYF.

The chain's CDR3 is CASSQVPGFGEAFF. In DNA form, the CDR3 reads TGCGCCAGCAGCCAAGTTCCGGGCTTTGGGGAAGCTTTCTTT. The chain carries TRBV4-3 and TRBJ1-1, with D hard to call. Germline loops: CDR1 LGHNA, CDR2 YSLEER. Trimming removed 1 base from V and 8 bases from J, with 14 bases in between. The CDR3 contains 14 residues.

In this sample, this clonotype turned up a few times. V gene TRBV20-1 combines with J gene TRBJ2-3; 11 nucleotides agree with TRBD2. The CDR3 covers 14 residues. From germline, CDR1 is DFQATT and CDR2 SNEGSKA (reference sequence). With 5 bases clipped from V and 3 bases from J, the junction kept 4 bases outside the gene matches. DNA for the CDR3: TGCAGTGCTGGTCCTAGCGGGAGGACAGATACGCAGTATTTT. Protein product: CSAGPSGRTDTQYF.

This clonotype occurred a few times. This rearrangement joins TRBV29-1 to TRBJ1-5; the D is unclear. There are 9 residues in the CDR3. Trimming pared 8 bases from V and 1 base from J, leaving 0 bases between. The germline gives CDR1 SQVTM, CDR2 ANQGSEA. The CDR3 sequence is CSSNQPQHF. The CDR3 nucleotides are TGCAGCAGCAATCAGCCCCAGCATTTT.